A single sample is the source of the 26 T cell receptor beta chains below, sequenced in a study of tumor and adjacent non-tumor tissue in lung cancer. No cell sorting was done before RNA was extracted from the tissue. Distant lung tissue was collected more than 3 cm away from the tumor edge. The library came from three nested PCR rounds adapted from ARM-PCR protocols. TCRdb processed the multiplex PCR reads anew with MiXCR; each CDR3 protein has one entry. The sample lists about 98,000 distinct CDR3 sequences; about 80% were seen once. The sequenced sample was distant non-tumor lung tissue. The receptors derive from a man in his sixties with small cell lung cancer.

Comment on this clonotype: The conserved phenylalanine or tryptophan is not found at the CDR3 terminus, so this likely reflects a read error. V usage is TRBV11-2 and J usage is TRBJ2-1; D might be TRBD1 (5 bases). V lost 4 bases to trimming and J lost 12 bases, with 28 bases between them. Germline loops: CDR1 SGHAT, CDR2 FQNNGV. This CDR3 spans 17 amino acids. The CDR3 DNA follows: TGTGCCAGCAGCTCAGTGACAGCCCAGAACTCCTACAAGCGGCAGTTCCTC. Translated, it gives CASSSVTAQNSYKRQFL.

The chain couples TRBV4-1 to TRBJ2-7, with D perhaps matching TRBD2 (5 bases). Germline V CDR1 and CDR2: MGHRA, YSYEKL. This CDR3 contains 13 residues. The CDR3 reads CDSTDGLGYDQYV. The CDR3 nucleotides read TGCGACAGCACCGATGGACTGGGTTACGATCAGTACGTC.

A note on this clonotype: One junction end does not reproduce the germline sequence, and a read error may be involved. The CDR3 sequence: CASRLEARLVEQFF. In nucleotides, the CDR3 is TGTGCCAGCAGATTAGAGGCACGGTTGGTTGAGCAGTTCTTT. This chain links TRBV11-2 with TRBJ2-1; no firm D call. This CDR3 is built from 14 residues. Germline CDR1 and CDR2: SGHAT and FQNNGV. The variable domain in full, with the rest retrieved from reference TRBV11-2 and TRBJ2-1, is EAGVAQSPRYKIIEKRQSVAFWCNPISGHATLYWYQQILGQGPKLLIQFQNNGVVDDSQLPKDRFSAERLKGVDSTLKIQPAKLEDSAVYLCASRLEARLVEQFFGPGTRLTVL.

This clonotype was counted at least ten times. J is TRBJ2-7 and V is TRBV28, with D possibly matching TRBD1 (6 bases). Trimming removed 6 bases at V and 1 base at J, with 13 bases between. Looked up from germline, CDR1 is MDHEN and CDR2 is SYDVKM. This CDR3 spans 14 amino acids. The CDR3 DNA sequence: TGTGCCAGCAGCACCCACAGGGTATCCTACGAGCAGTACTTC. Encoded protein: CASSTHRVSYEQYF.

For this clonotype: This may be a read error, as it is one base from a much larger clone. The chain uses TRBV29-1 and TRBJ2-1, with 7 bases that match TRBD1. Germline CDR1 SQVTM, CDR2 ANQGSEA. The ends lost 7 bases at V and 0 bases at J; junction bases unmatched: 9. CDR3 length equals 15 residues. CDR3 protein: CSAPRQGYSYNEQFF. Here the CDR3 DNA reads TGCAGCGCTCCGCGACAGGGCTACTCCTACAATGAGCAGTTCTTC.

The chain carries TRBV6-1 and TRBJ2-7; D is possibly TRBD2 (6 bases). In germline, CDR1 is MNHNS, CDR2 SASEGT. The CDR3 loop spans 14 amino acids. The CDR3 is CASNEPWTRGEQYV. As DNA, the CDR3 is TGTGCCAGCAATGAACCCTGGACACGGGGGGAGCAGTACGTC.

On this clonotype itself: The CDR3 carries no conserved terminal phenylalanine or tryptophan, so it likely arises from a read error. The chain has TRBV4-1 and TRBJ1-5; D not resolved. Germline V CDR1 and CDR2: MGHRA, YSYEKL. This CDR3 is 15 amino acids long. The CDR3 region has the DNA TGCGCCAGCAGCCAAGGTTCGGGGAGCAATCGGCCCCAGCATTAT. Its translation: CASSQGSGSNRPQHY.

This clonotype was seen repeatedly, ten times or more. The rearrangement uses TRBV29-1 and TRBJ2-1; D possibly corresponds to TRBD2 (5 bases). CDR1 is SQVTM and CDR2 is ANQGSEA in the germline V gene. V lost 8 bases to trimming and J lost 0 bases, with 17 bases between them. This CDR3 contains 15 residues. The CDR3 region is CSMPGEGSSYNEQFF. The CDR3 nucleotides are TGCAGCATGCCGGGTGAGGGCAGCTCCTACAATGAGCAGTTCTTC.

This chain joins TRBV28 and TRBJ1-3; D is unresolved. Germline lookup yields CDR1 MDHEN and CDR2 SYDVKM. The CDR3 spans 15 residues. V was pared by 2 bases and J by 4 bases, with 12 bases between. The CDR3 region is CASSLGLGFGNTIYF. CDR3 DNA: TGTGCCAGCAGTTTAGGGTTAGGGTTCGGAAACACCATATATTTT.

Concerning this clonotype: A read error may account for a junction end that differs from germline. This chain links TRBV12-3 or TRBV12-4 with TRBJ2-5, with a possible D match to TRBD2 (5 bases). The CDR3 runs to 14 residues. The CDR3 is CASSFHRGLETHYF. The DNA for the CDR3 is TGTGCCAGCAGTTTTCATCGAGGGTTGGAGACCCATTACTTC.

The rearrangement uses TRBV11-2 and TRBJ2-2; tentative D call: TRBD2 (10 bases). The V end was cut by 10 bases, the J end by 8 bases, with 26 bases between. Germline values: CDR1 SGHAT, CDR2 FQNNGV. This CDR3 spans 16 amino acids. DNA for the CDR3: TGTGCCAACAGGGGGCCTAGCGGGAGTGGCACAGGGGAGCTGTTTTTT. It is translated as CANRGPSGSGTGELFF.

About this clonotype: One junction end does not reproduce the germline sequence, and a read error may be involved. V is TRBV4-1 and J is TRBJ2-2; 9 bases fit TRBD1. The germline V gene encodes CDR1 MGHRA and CDR2 YSYEKL. CDR3 length equals 16 residues. As DNA, the CDR3 is TGTGCCAGTAGCCATTTACATTACAGGGGGCACGGGCAGCTGTTTTTT. It specifies CASSHLHYRGHGQLFF.

This clonotype was observed a few times. The V and J genes are TRBV7-3 and TRBJ1-3; D is possibly TRBD1 (5 bases). Germline assignment: CDR1 SGHTA and CDR2 FQGTGA. V was pared by 5 bases and J by 0 bases, with 11 bases between. The CDR3 sequence is 15 residues long. The CDR3 loop reads CASSPSGGSGNTIYF. The CDR3 DNA reads as TGTGCCAGCAGCCCAAGCGGGGGCTCTGGAAACACCATATATTTT. Full variable domain (outside the CDR3, taken from reference TRBV7-3 and TRBJ1-3): GAGVSQTPSNKVTEKGKYVELRCDPISGHTALYWYRQSLGQGPEFLIYFQGTGAADDSGLPNDRFFAVRPEGSVSTLKIQRTERGDSAVYLCASSPSGGSGNTIYFGEGSWLTVV.

Of note for this clonotype: Sequence at one end of the junction differs from germline and may be a read error. J is TRBJ2-1 and V is TRBV12-3 or TRBV12-4; D uncertain. This CDR3 contains 11 residues. CDR3 coding DNA: TGTGCCGGCAGTTTGGGCAATAGGTGCTTCTTC. As protein: CAGSLGNRCFF.

This clonotype was seen only once. One end of the junction is discordant with germline, which a read error may explain. The rearrangement uses TRBV2 and TRBJ2-3, with 12 bases matching TRBD2. Germline V lookup: CDR1 SNHLY, CDR2 FYNNEI. This CDR3 is built from 15 residues. The CDR3 sequence: CASRRLAGDSDMQYF. The CDR3 DNA reads TGTGCCAGCAGGCGACTAGCGGGAGATTCAGATATGCAGTATTTT.

This clonotype was recorded a few times. This chain uses TRBV20-1 with TRBJ2-1, with 10 bases matching TRBD1. The CDR3 covers 15 residues. Per germline, CDR1 DFQATT and CDR2 SNEGSKA (reference sequence). CDR3 sequence: CNAKHPGQGIESMFF. The CDR3 nucleotides read TGCAATGCCAAGCACCCGGGACAGGGGATAGAAAGTATGTTCTTC.

About this clonotype itself: A much larger clone lies one base from this, so it may be a read error. This chain uses TRBV12-3 or TRBV12-4 with TRBJ1-5; D gene uncertain. The CDR3 has 13 amino acids. The V end was cut by 5 bases, the J end by 4 bases, with 9 bases between. For the CDR3, the DNA is TGTGCCAGCAGTATTCAGAGAAATCAGCCCCAGCATTTT. This encodes CASSIQRNQPQHF.

On this clonotype: One end of the junction fails to match germline, which may point to a read error. This chain connects TRBV29-1 to TRBJ1-1; D call uncertain. The CDR3 is 13 amino acids. From germline, CDR1 is SQVTM and CDR2 ANQGSEA. CDR3 sequence reads: CSVKGPINTEVFF. CDR3 DNA: TGCAGCGTTAAAGGACCCATAAACACTGAAGTTTTCTTC. Full variable domain (remainder filled in from reference TRBV29-1 and TRBJ1-1): SAVISQKPSRDICQRGTSLTIQCQVDSQVTMMFWYRQQPGQSLTLIATANQGSEATYESGFVIDKFPISRPNLTFSTLTVSNMSPEDSSIYLCSVKGPINTEVFFGQGTRLTVV.

This clonotype was recorded only once. The CDR3 does not end in the conserved phenylalanine or tryptophan, so this is likely a read error. The V and J genes are TRBV11-2 and TRBJ2-1, with TRBD2 matching over 7 bases. The CDR3 is made up of 15 amino acids. Germline V gene data show CDR1 as SGHAT and CDR2 as FQNNGV. The CDR3 DNA reads as TGTGCCAGCAGCCTAGAAGATAGCGGGTACAATGAGCAGTTCTAC. Translating gives CASSLEDSGYNEQFY.

The rearrangement joins TRBV5-1 to TRBJ2-5; D is ambiguous. Germline loops: CDR1 SGHRS, CDR2 YFSETQ. The CDR3 spans 13 residues. The V end was cut by 6 bases, the J end by 2 bases, with 11 bases between. CDR3 amino acids: CASNPGCQETQYF. CDR3 coding DNA: TGCGCCAGCAACCCCGGGTGTCAAGAGACCCAGTACTTC. Full variable domain (remainder filled in from reference TRBV5-1 and TRBJ2-5): KAGVTQTPRYLIKTRGQQVTLSCSPISGHRSVSWYQQTPGQGLQFLFEYFSETQRNKGNFPGRFSGRQFSNSRSEMNVSTLELGDSALYLCASNPGCQETQYFGPGTRLLVL.

A note on this clonotype: A much larger clonotype is one base distant, so this may be a read error. The rearrangement links TRBV28 to TRBJ2-2, with no clear D. The length of the CDR3 is 15 residues. From germline, CDR1 is MDHEN and CDR2 SYDVKM. CDR3 in DNA: TGTGCCAACAGTCCGGTACTTTCGAACACCGGGGAGCTGTTTTTT. Protein product: CANSPVLSNTGELFF.

The chain uses TRBV11-2 and TRBJ2-7; D ambiguous. Germline V gives CDR1 SGHAT, CDR2 FQNNGV. This CDR3 region has 13 residues. The CDR3 is CASSLADSYKQYV. The DNA for the CDR3 is TGTGCCAGCAGCTTAGCTGACTCCTACAAGCAATACGTC.

This chain connects TRBV6-6 to TRBJ2-7; weak D call: TRBD1 (6 bases). V lost 4 bases, J lost 4 bases, and 20 bases lay in between. In germline, CDR1 is MNHNY, CDR2 SVGAGI (reference sequence). CDR3 length equals 16 residues. As DNA, the CDR3 is TGTGCCAGCAGTTTCAGCAACACCGGGACACGTTACGAGCAGTACTTC. Its protein product is CASSFSNTGTRYEQYF.

This clonotype was recorded a few times. The J gene is TRBJ2-3, the V gene TRBV7-9; 9 nucleotides line up with TRBD1. CDR1 and CDR2 (germline): SEHNR, FQNEAQ (reference sequence). The CDR3 length is 15 residues. With 5 bases clipped from V and 3 bases from J, the junction kept 6 bases outside the gene matches. CDR3 in DNA: TGTGCCAGCAGCCCTGGGACAGGGCGGACAGATACGCAGTATTTT. It codes for CASSPGTGRTDTQYF.

This clonotype occurred once. A read error is likely, as this CDR3 ends without the conserved phenylalanine or tryptophan. This sequence joins TRBV11-2 and TRBJ1-5; D not certain. The V gene lost 3 bases and the J gene lost 1 base, with 10 bases spanning the gap. The CDR3 totals 15 residues. Looked up from germline, CDR1 is SGHAT and CDR2 is FQNNGV. CDR3 DNA: TGTGCCAGCAGCTTTGATGGATTGAGCAATCAGCCCCAGCATCTT. Translated, it gives CASSFDGLSNQPQHL.

The rearrangement joins TRBV5-5 to TRBJ1-1; 8 nucleotides align to TRBD1. Germline assignment: CDR1 SGHKS and CDR2 YYEKEE (reference sequence). The CDR3 is made up of 11 amino acids. The V segment lost 6 bases and the J segment 11 bases; nucleotides outside the gene matches: 6. The CDR3, as DNA: TGTGCCAGCATTTCAGGGGGCCTCGCTTTCTTT. Amino acid sequence: CASISGGLAFF.